The 3 T cell receptor beta chains presented below share a single source sample, sequenced in a study of shared clonotypes between healthy human individuals. Data came from immunoSEQ multiplex PCR; TCRdb stores just in-frame clones and leaves some out. This table holds about 990,000 clones, approximately 80% found once. The sequenced sample was memory CD4+ T cells from PBMCs. Subset defined: CD45RA-negative fraction. The receptors derive from a man aged 18 to 30 in good health. Some clones in this sample may be carry-over from other donors' samples.

This clone appeared a single time. The chain is built from TRBV14 and TRBJ2-1, with 12 bases lining up with TRBD2. Germline CDR1 SGHDN, CDR2 FVKESK. The CDR3 contains 15 residues. V shed 4 bases, J shed 9 bases, and the junction held 7 bases outside the gene matches. The CDR3 protein is CASSRGLAGSAEQFF. The CDR3, as DNA: TGTGCCAGCAGCCGGGGACTAGCGGGCTCCGCTGAGCAGTTCTTC.

This clone was recorded only once. The rearrangement uses TRBV4-2 and TRBJ2-3; no clear D. The CDR3 is 17 residues long. V dropped 0 bases and J dropped 0 bases, with 13 bases sitting between them. The germline CDR1 and CDR2 sequences are LGHNA and YNFKEQ. The CDR3 spells CASSQDRATTSTDTQYF. CDR3 sequence (DNA): TGTGCCAGCAGCCAAGATCGCGCGACAACTAGCACAGATACGCAGTATTTT.

V is TRBV11-1 and J is TRBJ1-1, with TRBD1 as a possible D gene (5 bases). Trimming shortened V by 3 bases and J by 6 bases, and 11 bases separated the two germline ends. The CDR3 totals 13 residues. Germline V lookup: CDR1 SGHAT, CDR2 FQDESV (reference sequence). CDR3 DNA: TGTGCCAGCAGCTTCCCCGGGACCTCTGAAGCTTTCTTT. Its protein product is CASSFPGTSEAFF.